The entry below gives a single TCR beta chain sequence along with its context. These data belong to a study of blood T cell repertoires in COVID-19. Across the whole study: Spain, Italy and the United States supplied samples that represented acute and convalescent COVID-19.

Germline values: CDR1 MDHEN, CDR2 SYDVKM. The CDR3 totals 19 residues. Trimming cost V 2 bases and J 5 bases, with 25 bases left between them. Authors' analysis steps: Amplified reference gene primers provided the basis for estimating nucleated cell counts. Libraries were prepared by immunoSEQ multiplex PCR; TCRdb keeps only in-frame clonotypes and omits some of them. That table is the source of V, J and clone size, and D and trimming were worked out from the DNA. The sample includes 200,000 to 250,000 clones, roughly 87% of them seen just once. The chain combines TRBV28 with TRBJ2-1, with D possibly TRBD2 on 8 matching bases. The material sequenced was PBMCs or T cells enriched from blood (not recorded which). The TCR sequence derives from a man younger than 35 with acute COVID-19. The CDR3 spells CASSLRGFGRDSLHNEQFF. Written as DNA, the CDR3 is TGTGCCAGCAGTTTAAGGGGTTTCGGGAGGGACAGTCTTCACAATGAGCAGTTCTTC.